This TCR beta chain was identified during a study of blood T cell repertoires in COVID-19. Study context: In each case, the material was cDNA or gDNA derived from T cells, B-cell-depleted T cells, or PBMCs.

Seattle enrolled patients during active infection and tracked them longitudinally. Germline CDR1 reads SGHDT; CDR2 reads YYEEEE. The CDR3 totals 16 residues. V lost 7 bases and J lost 0, with 16 bases in between. This clone has a single count. In the original workflow: Scientists estimated how many nucleated cells there were by amplifying reference gene primers. The assay was immunoSEQ multiplex PCR, and TCRdb's table has in-frame clones only and misses some. V, J and clone size were drawn from that table, and D and trimming were deduced from the DNA. The table includes about 200,000 clones, roughly 82% detected once.

What was sequenced was peripheral blood. The chain carries TRBV5-6 and TRBJ2-2; D gene unclear. The source is a woman aged 60-75 years with COVID-19, enrolled during active disease. CDR3 protein: CASVLNSRPNTGELFF. DNA of the CDR3: TGTGCCAGCGTCCTTAACAGTAGACCGAACACCGGGGAGCTGTTTTTT.